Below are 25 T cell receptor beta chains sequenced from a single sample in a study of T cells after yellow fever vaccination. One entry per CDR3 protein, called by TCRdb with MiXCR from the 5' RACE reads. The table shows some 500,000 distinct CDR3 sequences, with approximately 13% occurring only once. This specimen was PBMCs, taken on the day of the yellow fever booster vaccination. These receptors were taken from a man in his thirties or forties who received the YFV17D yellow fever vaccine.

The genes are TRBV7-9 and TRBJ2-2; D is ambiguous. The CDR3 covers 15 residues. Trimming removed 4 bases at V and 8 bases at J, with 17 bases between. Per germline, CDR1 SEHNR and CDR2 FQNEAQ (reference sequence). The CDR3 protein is CASSSGPASWGELFF. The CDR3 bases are TGTGCCAGCAGCTCCGGGCCTGCCTCGTGGGGGGAGCTGTTTTTT.

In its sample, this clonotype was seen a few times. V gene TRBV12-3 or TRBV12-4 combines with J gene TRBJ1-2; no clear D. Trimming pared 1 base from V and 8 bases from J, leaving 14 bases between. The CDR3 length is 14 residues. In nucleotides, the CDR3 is TGTGCCAGCAGTTTAGTCCAGGCAACTAGAGGCTACACCTTC. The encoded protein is CASSLVQATRGYTF.

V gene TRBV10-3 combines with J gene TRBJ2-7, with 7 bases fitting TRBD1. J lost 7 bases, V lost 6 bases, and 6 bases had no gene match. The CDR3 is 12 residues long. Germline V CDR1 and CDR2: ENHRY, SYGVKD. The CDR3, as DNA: TGTGCCATCAGGGACAGGCTGGAAGAGCAGTACTTC. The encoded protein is CAIRDRLEEQYF.

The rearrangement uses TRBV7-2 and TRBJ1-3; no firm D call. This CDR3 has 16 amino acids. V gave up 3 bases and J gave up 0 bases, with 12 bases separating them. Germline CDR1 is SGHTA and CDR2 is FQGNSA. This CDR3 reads CASSLRALSSGNTIYF. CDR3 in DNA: TGTGCCAGCAGCTTGCGAGCACTTAGCTCTGGAAACACCATATATTTT. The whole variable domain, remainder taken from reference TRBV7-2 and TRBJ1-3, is GAGVSQSPSNKVTEKGKDVELRCDPISGHTALYWYRQSLGQGLEFLIYFQGNSAPDKSGLPSDRFSAERTGGSVSTLTIQRTQQEDSAVYLCASSLRALSSGNTIYFGEGSWLTVV.

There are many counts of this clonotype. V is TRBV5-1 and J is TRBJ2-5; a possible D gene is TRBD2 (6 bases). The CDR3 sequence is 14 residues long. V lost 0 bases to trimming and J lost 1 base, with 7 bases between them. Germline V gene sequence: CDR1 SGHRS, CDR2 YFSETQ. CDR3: CASSLVSGQETQYF. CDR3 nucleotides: TGCGCCAGCAGCTTGGTTAGCGGCCAAGAGACCCAGTACTTC.

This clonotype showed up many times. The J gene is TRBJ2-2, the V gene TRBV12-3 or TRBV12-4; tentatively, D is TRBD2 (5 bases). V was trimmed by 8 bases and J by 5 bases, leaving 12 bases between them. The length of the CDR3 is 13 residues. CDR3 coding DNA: TGTGCCAGCGCGGAGGTCTCAACCGGGGAGCTGTTTTTT. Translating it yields CASAEVSTGELFF.

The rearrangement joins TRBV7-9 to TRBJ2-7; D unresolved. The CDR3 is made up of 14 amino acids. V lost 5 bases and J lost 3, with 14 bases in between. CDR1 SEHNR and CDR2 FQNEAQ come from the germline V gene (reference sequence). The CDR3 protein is CASSPPNQVYEQYF. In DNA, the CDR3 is TGTGCCAGCAGCCCGCCCAACCAGGTCTACGAGCAGTACTTC.

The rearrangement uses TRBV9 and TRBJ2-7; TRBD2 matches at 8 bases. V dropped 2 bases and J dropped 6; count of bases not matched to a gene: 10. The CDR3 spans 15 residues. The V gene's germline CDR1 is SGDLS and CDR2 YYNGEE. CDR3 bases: TGTGCCAGCAGCGTTGGGATTAGCGGGGACTCCGAGCAGTACTTC. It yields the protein CASSVGISGDSEQYF.

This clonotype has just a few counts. The CDR3 is CSVEFTSGKYEQYF. The CDR3 DNA is TGCAGCGTTGAATTCACTAGCGGGAAGTACGAGCAGTACTTC. The V and J genes are TRBV29-1 and TRBJ2-7; 10 positions match TRBD2. CDR3 length equals 14 residues. CDR1 SQVTM and CDR2 ANQGSEA come from the germline V gene. The V gene end was trimmed by 2 bases and the J gene end by 4 bases; junction bases not matched to a gene: 5.

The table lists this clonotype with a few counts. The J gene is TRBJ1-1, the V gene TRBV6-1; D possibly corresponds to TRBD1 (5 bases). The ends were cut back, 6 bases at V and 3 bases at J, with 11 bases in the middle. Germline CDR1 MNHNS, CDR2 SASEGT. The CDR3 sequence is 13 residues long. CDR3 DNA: TGTGCCAGCAGAAGGTGGGGGGACACTGAAGCTTTCTTT. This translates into CASRRWGDTEAFF.

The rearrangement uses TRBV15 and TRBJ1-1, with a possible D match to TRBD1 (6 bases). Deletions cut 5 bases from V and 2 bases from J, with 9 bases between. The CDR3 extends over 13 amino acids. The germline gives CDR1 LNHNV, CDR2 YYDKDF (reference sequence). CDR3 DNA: TGTGCCACCAGCGCGGACAGAAACACTGAAGCTTTCTTT. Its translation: CATSADRNTEAFF.

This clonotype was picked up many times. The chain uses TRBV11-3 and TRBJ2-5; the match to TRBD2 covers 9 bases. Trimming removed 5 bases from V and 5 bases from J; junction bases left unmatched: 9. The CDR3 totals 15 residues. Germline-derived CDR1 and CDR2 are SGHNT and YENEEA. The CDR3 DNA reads TGTGCCAGCAGCCCAAGTAGCGGGAGTGGTGAGACCCAGTACTTC. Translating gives CASSPSSGSGETQYF.

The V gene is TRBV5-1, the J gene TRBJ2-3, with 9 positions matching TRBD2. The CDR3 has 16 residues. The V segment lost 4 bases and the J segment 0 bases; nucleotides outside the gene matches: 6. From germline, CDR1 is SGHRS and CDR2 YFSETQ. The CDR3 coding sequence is TGCGCCAGCAGCAACTCAGCGGGAGGTAGCACAGATACGCAGTATTTT. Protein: CASSNSAGGSTDTQYF. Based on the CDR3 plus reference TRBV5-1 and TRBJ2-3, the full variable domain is KAGVTQTPRYLIKTRGQQVTLSCSPISGHRSVSWYQQTPGQGLQFLFEYFSETQRNKGNFPGRFSGRQFSNSRSEMNVSTLELGDSALYLCASSNSAGGSTDTQYFGPGTRLTVL.

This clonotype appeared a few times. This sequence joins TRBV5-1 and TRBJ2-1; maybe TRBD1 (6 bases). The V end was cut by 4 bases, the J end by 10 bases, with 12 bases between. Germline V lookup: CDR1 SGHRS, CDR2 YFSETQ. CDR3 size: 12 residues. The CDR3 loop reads CASSEQGWEQFF. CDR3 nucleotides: TGCGCCAGCAGCGAACAGGGTTGGGAGCAGTTCTTC. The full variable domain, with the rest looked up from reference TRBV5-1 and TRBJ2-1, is KAGVTQTPRYLIKTRGQQVTLSCSPISGHRSVSWYQQTPGQGLQFLFEYFSETQRNKGNFPGRFSGRQFSNSRSEMNVSTLELGDSALYLCASSEQGWEQFFGPGTRLTVL.

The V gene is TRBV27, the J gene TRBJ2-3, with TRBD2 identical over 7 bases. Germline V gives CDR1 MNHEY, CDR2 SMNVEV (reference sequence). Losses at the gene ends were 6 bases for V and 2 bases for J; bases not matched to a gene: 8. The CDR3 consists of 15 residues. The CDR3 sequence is CASRTYSGATDTQYF. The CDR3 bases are TGTGCCAGCAGGACCTACAGCGGGGCCACAGATACGCAGTATTTT.

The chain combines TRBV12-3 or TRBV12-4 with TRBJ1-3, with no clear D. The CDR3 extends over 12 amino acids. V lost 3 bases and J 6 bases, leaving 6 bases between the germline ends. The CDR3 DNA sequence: TGTGCCAGCAGTTTCCCCCCAAACACCATATATTTT. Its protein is CASSFPPNTIYF.

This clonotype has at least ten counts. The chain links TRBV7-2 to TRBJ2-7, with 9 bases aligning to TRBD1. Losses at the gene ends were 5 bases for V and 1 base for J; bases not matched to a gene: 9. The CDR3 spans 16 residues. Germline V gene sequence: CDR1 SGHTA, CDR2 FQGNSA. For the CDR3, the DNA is TGTGCCAGCAGCCTAGGCCCGGGACAGGGATCCTACGAGCAGTACTTC. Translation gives CASSLGPGQGSYEQYF. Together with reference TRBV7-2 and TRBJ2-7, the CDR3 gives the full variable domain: GAGVSQSPSNKVTEKGKDVELRCDPISGHTALYWYRQSLGQGLEFLIYFQGNSAPDKSGLPSDRFSAERTGGSVSTLTIQRTQQEDSAVYLCASSLGPGQGSYEQYFGPGTRLTVT.

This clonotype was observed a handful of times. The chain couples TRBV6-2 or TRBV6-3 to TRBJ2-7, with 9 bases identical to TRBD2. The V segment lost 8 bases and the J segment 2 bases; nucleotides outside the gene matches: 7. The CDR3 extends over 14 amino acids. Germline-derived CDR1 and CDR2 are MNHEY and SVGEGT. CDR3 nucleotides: TGTGCCAGCCGGGGTGTAGCGGGAGCCTACGAGCAGTACTTC. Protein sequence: CASRGVAGAYEQYF.

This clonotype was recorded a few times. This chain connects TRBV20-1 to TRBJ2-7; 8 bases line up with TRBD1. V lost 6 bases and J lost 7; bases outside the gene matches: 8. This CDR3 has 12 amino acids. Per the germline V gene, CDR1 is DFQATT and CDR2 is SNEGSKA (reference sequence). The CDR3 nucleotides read TGCAGTGCACGGGACAGGTTTTTTGAGCAGTACTTC. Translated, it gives CSARDRFFEQYF.

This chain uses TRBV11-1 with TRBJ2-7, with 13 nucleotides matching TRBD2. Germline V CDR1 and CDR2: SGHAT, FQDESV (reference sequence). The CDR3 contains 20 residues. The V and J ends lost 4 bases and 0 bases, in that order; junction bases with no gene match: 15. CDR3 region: CASSYERLAGGPRSSYEQYF. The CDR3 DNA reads TGTGCCAGCAGCTACGAACGACTAGCGGGAGGACCAAGGAGCTCCTACGAGCAGTACTTC.

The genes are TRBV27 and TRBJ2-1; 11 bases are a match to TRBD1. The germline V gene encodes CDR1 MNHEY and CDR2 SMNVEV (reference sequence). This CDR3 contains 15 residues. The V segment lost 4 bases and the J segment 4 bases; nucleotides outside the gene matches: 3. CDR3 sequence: CASSWDRGSYNEQFF. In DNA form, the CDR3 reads TGTGCCAGCAGTTGGGACAGGGGGTCTTACAATGAGCAGTTCTTC.

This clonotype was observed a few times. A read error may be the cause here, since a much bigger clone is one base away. The CDR3 DNA reads as TGTGCCAGCAGCCGGTGGACCGGGGAGCTGTTTTTT. Its protein is CASSRWTGELFF. The rearrangement uses TRBV28 and TRBJ2-2; D gene ambiguous. V gave up 6 bases and J gave up 5 bases, with 7 bases separating them. The CDR3 is made up of 12 amino acids. The germline V gene has CDR1 MDHEN and CDR2 SYDVKM.

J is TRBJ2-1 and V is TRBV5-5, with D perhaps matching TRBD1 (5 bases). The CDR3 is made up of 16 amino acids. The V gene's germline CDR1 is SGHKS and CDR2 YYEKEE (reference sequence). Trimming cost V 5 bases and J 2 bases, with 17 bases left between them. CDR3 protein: CASRKEGHPTYNEQFF. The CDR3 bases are TGTGCCAGCAGAAAAGAAGGACATCCGACCTACAATGAGCAGTTCTTC.

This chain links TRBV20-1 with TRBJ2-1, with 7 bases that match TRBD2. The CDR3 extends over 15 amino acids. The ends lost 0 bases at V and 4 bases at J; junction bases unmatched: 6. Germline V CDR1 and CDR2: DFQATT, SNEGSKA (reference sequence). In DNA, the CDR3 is TGCAGTGCTAGAGATCCCGGGGGGAGATACAATGAGCAGTTCTTC. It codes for CSARDPGGRYNEQFF.

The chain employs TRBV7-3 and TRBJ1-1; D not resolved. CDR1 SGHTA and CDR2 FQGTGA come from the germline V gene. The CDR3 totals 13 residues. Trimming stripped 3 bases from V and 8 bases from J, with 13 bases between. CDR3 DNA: TGTGCCAGCAGCTTGAACGGACTCCAAGAAGCTTTCTTT. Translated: CASSLNGLQEAFF.